Many counts were recorded for the clone carrying this T cell receptor beta chain. What it binds is unknown. Amplification yielded TCR beta CDR3 regions, with RNA transcripts as the source. When the TCR CDR3 underwent first-round RT-PCR, the HTBI primer set was used. TCRdb re-derived calls from the multiplex PCR reads in MiXCR, one entry per CDR3 protein. The data contain a few hundred thousand distinct CDR3 sequences, more than 15% of them singletons. The CDR3 contains 15 residues. After removal of 2 bases from V and 6 bases from J, the junction contained 4 bases not matched to a gene. This record comes from a study of T cells in Graves' hyperthyroidism and ophthalmopathy. Study findings and constraints: Classification by a 13 V-J model distinguished ophthalmopathy from stable hyperthyroidism.

These patients, aged 18 to 65, had recently diagnosed hyperthyroidism lasting under 2 months. Lactation, pregnancy, other autoimmune disease or uncontrolled infection led to exclusion of patients. The sequence was obtained from a woman aged 18-35 years with Graves' hyperthyroidism. This chain uses TRBV12-3 or TRBV12-4 with TRBJ2-2, with TRBD2 matching over 9 bases. Sample: blood. The CDR3 sequence is CASSLQGGRAGELFF. In DNA form, the CDR3 reads TGTGCCAGCAGTTTACAAGGCGGGAGGGCCGGGGAGCTGTTTTTT.